Below are 10 T cell receptor beta chains sequenced from a single sample in a study of shared clonotypes between healthy human individuals. Clones were read by immunoSEQ multiplex PCR, and TCRdb kept only the in-frame ones, dropping some. The profile shows hundreds of thousands of clones, approximately 73% of them singletons. Material for sequencing was memory CD4+ T cells sorted from blood. Described subset: CD45RA-negative fraction. The receptors come from a young woman in good health.

This chain links TRBV5-5 with TRBJ1-1; D unclear. Trimming took 0 bases from V and 1 from J, leaving 10 bases between them. Germline CDR1 reads SGHKS; CDR2 reads YYEKEE (reference sequence). The CDR3 totals 15 residues. The CDR3 is CASSLAGQPNTEAFF. The CDR3 coding sequence is TGTGCCAGCAGCTTGGCGGGCCAGCCGAACACTGAAGCTTTCTTT.

The rearrangement links TRBV19 to TRBJ2-1, with D maybe TRBD2 (5 bases). V was shortened by 2 bases and J by 12 bases, with 11 bases between the two germline ends. Germline V CDR1 and CDR2: LNHDA, SQIVND (reference sequence). The CDR3 sequence is 12 residues long. CDR3 nucleotides: TGTGCCAGTAGTATATCCTCCCGGGGGCAGTTCTTC. Its protein product is CASSISSRGQFF.

This chain joins TRBV7-3 and TRBJ2-3; 9 positions agree with TRBD2. Germline assignment: CDR1 SGHTA and CDR2 FQGTGA. V shed 2 bases, J shed 5 bases, and the junction held 8 bases outside the gene matches. This CDR3 contains 16 residues. The CDR3 bases are TGTGCCAGCAGCTTAGGCGGGAGGGCCGGGGGAGATACGCAGTATTTT. Its protein product is CASSLGGRAGGDTQYF.

The rearrangement links TRBV28 to TRBJ2-3; 7 nucleotides align to TRBD1. The CDR3 extends over 15 amino acids. Losses at the gene ends were 6 bases for V and 0 bases for J; bases not matched to a gene: 6. The germline V gene encodes CDR1 MDHEN and CDR2 SYDVKM. CDR3 nucleotides: TGTGCCAGCAGCCCAACAGGGGCCAGCACAGATACGCAGTATTTT. As protein: CASSPTGASTDTQYF.

V and J are TRBV6-1 and TRBJ1-3; 10 bases align to TRBD1. CDR1 and CDR2 (germline): MNHNS, SASEGT. V was pared by 5 bases and J by 4 bases, with 5 bases of the junction left unmatched. The CDR3 length is 15 residues. The CDR3, as DNA: TGTGCCAGCAGTTCTAGACAGGGGGCGGGAAACACCATATATTTT. Translation gives CASSSRQGAGNTIYF.

This clone was detected only once. The chain is built from TRBV5-4 and TRBJ1-2; 8 positions agree with TRBD1. Germline V gene data show CDR1 as SGHNT and CDR2 as YYREEE (reference sequence). Unmatched junction bases numbered 6, after V lost 0 bases and J lost 5 bases. CDR3 size: 15 residues. CDR3 sequence (DNA): TGTGCCAGCAGCTTGGCCGGACAGGGACCGTATGGCTACACCTTC. The encoded protein is CASSLAGQGPYGYTF.

This clone was seen repeatedly, ten times or more. The chain has TRBV6-1 and TRBJ1-3, with D unresolved. Between the trimmed V and J ends, which lost 2 bases and 0 bases, there was a span of 20 bases. This CDR3 has 19 residues. Germline V gene data show CDR1 as MNHNS and CDR2 as SASEGT. Written as DNA, the CDR3 is TGTGCCAGCAGTGAAATGTCCTCTTCTCGACCCGACTCTGGAAACACCATATATTTT. Protein: CASSEMSSSRPDSGNTIYF.

The CDR3 DNA reads as TGTGCCACCCACCGAGGGGGACAGGAGTATGGCTACACCTTC. It codes for CATHRGGQEYGYTF. This sequence joins TRBV5-6 and TRBJ1-2; 8 bases are a match to TRBD1. Losses at the gene ends were 9 bases for V and 5 bases for J; bases not matched to a gene: 12. The CDR3 is 14 amino acids. Looked up from germline, CDR1 is SGHDT and CDR2 is YYEEEE.

This clone has more than one count but fewer than ten. The CDR3 loop is CASSRIDRDEQYF. The CDR3 DNA is TGTGCCAGCAGCCGCATAGACAGGGACGAGCAGTACTTC. This sequence joins TRBV7-8 and TRBJ2-7, with TRBD1 matching over 7 bases. Losses at the gene ends were 5 bases for V and 5 bases for J; bases not matched to a gene: 6. CDR1 SGHVS and CDR2 FQNEAQ come from the germline V gene. The CDR3 is 13 amino acids.

A single count supports this clone. J is TRBJ2-2 and V is TRBV25-1; D is tentatively TRBD1 or TRBD2 (5 bases each). This CDR3 is 15 amino acids long. Trimming left V 1 base short and J 3 bases short, with 9 bases between. Germline values: CDR1 MGHDK, CDR2 SYGVNS. The chain's CDR3 is CASSESLGHTGELFF. The CDR3 bases are TGTGCCAGCAGTGAATCTCTGGGACACACCGGGGAGCTGTTTTTT.